These 29 T cell receptor beta chains were sequenced from one sample in a study of T cell responses to AZD1222 COVID-19 vaccine. TCRdb's copy holds only in-frame clones and misses some; the assay was immunoSEQ multiplex PCR. The table has about 84,000 clones, 80% to 90% seen once; the top ten hold around 9.3%. Here the sequenced sample was peripheral blood, taken 28 days after the second AZD1222 dose. The receptors derive from an adult who received the AZD1222 COVID-19 vaccine.

V usage is TRBV9 and J usage is TRBJ2-1, with TRBD2 matching 9 bases. The CDR3 contains 15 residues. V gave up 3 bases and J gave up 2 bases; unmatched junction bases: 3. Germline CDR1 SGDLS, CDR2 YYNGEE. The CDR3 here is CASSARGGAYNEQFF. The CDR3 DNA sequence: TGTGCCAGCAGCGCGCGCGGGGGGGCCTACAATGAGCAGTTCTTC.

In nucleotides, the CDR3 is TGTGCCAGCAGTTCTGAGGGGCAGCCCCAGCATTTT. Amino acids: CASSSEGQPQHF. This chain joins TRBV6-6 and TRBJ1-5; the D gene is possibly TRBD1 (5 bases). Germline-derived CDR1 and CDR2 are MNHNY and SVGAGI (reference sequence). Trimming pared 4 bases from V and 7 bases from J, leaving 8 bases between. The CDR3 has 12 residues.

The chain combines TRBV18 with TRBJ2-7; TRBD1 is a possible D gene (6 bases). The CDR3 loop spans 15 amino acids. The V gene lost 3 bases and the J gene lost 2 bases, with 14 bases spanning the gap. The germline gives CDR1 KGHSH, CDR2 LQKENI. The CDR3 bases are TGTGCCAGCTCACCCGGACAGAGTTACACCTACGAGCAGTACTTC. As protein: CASSPGQSYTYEQYF.

This sequence joins TRBV2 and TRBJ1-4, with 7 positions matching TRBD1. Germline loops: CDR1 SNHLY, CDR2 FYNNEI. Trimming took 7 bases from V and 0 from J; bases not matched to a gene: 5. CDR3 length equals 15 residues. CDR3 protein: CASMQTGTTNEKLFF. As DNA, the CDR3 is TGTGCCAGCATGCAGACAGGGACAACTAATGAAAAACTGTTTTTT.

This clone was seen once. The rearrangement uses TRBV11-2 and TRBJ1-2; the D gene is possibly TRBD1 (6 bases). The CDR3 consists of 14 residues. V lost 3 bases to trimming and J lost 4 bases, with 12 bases between them. The germline CDR1 and CDR2 sequences are SGHAT and FQNNGV. CDR3 nucleotides: TGTGCCAGCAGCTTGCCGACAGGCCGCTATGGCTACACCTTC. This sequence encodes CASSLPTGRYGYTF.

This clone was observed a single time. This chain uses TRBV5-1 with TRBJ1-1; D is possibly TRBD1 (6 bases). CDR1 and CDR2 from the germline V gene are SGHRS and YFSETQ. V lost 8 bases and J 6 bases, leaving 20 bases between the germline ends. The CDR3 covers 14 residues. The CDR3 DNA follows: TGCGCCAGTAAACCAAAGGAACAGGGTTCTGAAGCTTTCTTT. It yields the protein CASKPKEQGSEAFF.

Written as DNA, the CDR3 is TGTGCCAGCAGCCCATCAGTGGGAGAAGCTTTCTTT. Translated, it gives CASSPSVGEAFF. This rearrangement joins TRBV28 to TRBJ1-1; D gene unclear. The V and J ends lost 6 bases and 8 bases respectively, with 13 bases between them. This CDR3 is 12 amino acids long. CDR1 and CDR2 from the germline V gene are MDHEN and SYDVKM.

The CDR3 spells CAISKRTGETEQYF. The CDR3 DNA reads TGTGCCATCAGTAAAAGGACAGGGGAAACCGAGCAGTACTTC. The chain joins TRBV10-3 to TRBJ2-7; 9 bases match TRBD1. With V trimmed by 5 bases and J by 6 bases, 8 bases remained unmatched. The germline CDR1 and CDR2 sequences are ENHRY and SYGVKD. CDR3 length: 14 amino acids.

The CDR3 reads CASSPRQGALSYNEQFF. The CDR3 nucleotides are TGTGCCAGCAGCCCTAGACAGGGGGCGCTTAGCTACAATGAGCAGTTCTTC. The chain is built from TRBV3-1 (or the pseudogene TRBV3-2) and TRBJ2-1, with 10 bases matching TRBD1. The CDR3 length is 17 residues. Germline CDR1 and CDR2: LGHDT and YNNKEL (reference sequence). V was clipped by 4 bases and J by 3 bases; unmatched bases: 9.

This chain uses TRBV19 with TRBJ2-7; D may be TRBD1 (6 bases). The length of the CDR3 is 15 residues. Germline V gene data show CDR1 as LNHDA and CDR2 as SQIVND (reference sequence). V gave up 9 bases and J gave up 4 bases, with 22 bases separating them. The CDR3 DNA reads TGTGCCAGCCCTAGAGGGACACCGAAACTGTACGAGCAGTACTTC. It yields the protein CASPRGTPKLYEQYF.

The chain uses TRBV27 and TRBJ1-2; tentatively, D is TRBD1 (6 bases). Deletions cut 6 bases from V and 8 bases from J, with 13 bases between. CDR1 is MNHEY and CDR2 is SMNVEV in the germline V gene (reference sequence). The CDR3 loop spans 12 amino acids. The CDR3 DNA is TGTGCCAGCAGCTTAACAGGGTGGGGCTACACCTTC. This gives the protein CASSLTGWGYTF.

This clone was found once. The chain couples TRBV6-5 to TRBJ1-3; 7 bases map to TRBD1. There are 14 residues in the CDR3. V dropped 7 bases and J dropped 7; count of bases not matched to a gene: 10. Germline V gives CDR1 MNHEY, CDR2 SVGAGI. This CDR3 reads CASTPGGDRNTIYF. CDR3 sequence (DNA): TGTGCCAGCACTCCAGGGGGGGATCGGAACACCATATATTTT.

This clone appeared a single time. The chain employs TRBV4-2 and TRBJ2-5; 10 nucleotides agree with TRBD1. With V trimmed by 4 bases and J by 4 bases, 3 bases remained unmatched. CDR1 is LGHNA and CDR2 is YNFKEQ in the germline V gene. This CDR3 has 14 amino acids. In nucleotides, the CDR3 is TGTGCCAGCAGCCTTCGGACAGGGGGAGAGACCCAGTACTTC. Translated, it gives CASSLRTGGETQYF.

This clone was seen a few times. The chain is built from TRBV11-2 and TRBJ2-5; D might be TRBD2 (6 bases). The CDR3 runs to 15 residues. The V gene lost 1 base and the J gene lost 5 bases, with 14 bases spanning the gap. Germline V lookup: CDR1 SGHAT, CDR2 FQNNGV. The CDR3 sequence is CASSLGAQAGETQYF. The CDR3 DNA reads TGTGCCAGCAGCTTAGGTGCGCAGGCGGGGGAGACCCAGTACTTC.

The chain is built from TRBV7-9 and TRBJ2-7, with no clear D. The V end lost 5 bases, the J end lost 7 bases, and 18 bases lay between the germline ends. Germline CDR1 and CDR2: SEHNR and FQNEAQ (reference sequence). The CDR3 runs to 14 residues. CDR3: CASSAHLGFGEQYF. The DNA of the CDR3 is TGTGCCAGCAGCGCCCACCTAGGTTTCGGGGAGCAGTACTTC.

Here the CDR3 reads CAIKGDSPNTEAFF. The DNA for the CDR3 is TGTGCCATCAAAGGGGACAGCCCAAACACTGAAGCTTTCTTT. The chain combines TRBV10-3 with TRBJ1-1; 7 positions agree with TRBD1. Trimming took 7 bases from V and 2 from J; bases not matched to a gene: 7. Germline CDR1 is ENHRY and CDR2 is SYGVKD. This CDR3 has 14 residues.

This clone is large by share. The chain is built from TRBV28 and TRBJ1-2, with a possible D match to TRBD1 (6 bases). Trimming cost V 7 bases and J 2 bases, with 14 bases left between them. CDR1 and CDR2 (germline): MDHEN, SYDVKM. The CDR3 contains 14 residues. The CDR3 bases are TGTGCCAGCACCGGAGGGGGGCGGAACTATGGCTACACCTTC. Residues: CASTGGGRNYGYTF.

This chain links TRBV5-1 with TRBJ2-7; 9 bases map to TRBD1. CDR1 SGHRS and CDR2 YFSETQ come from the germline V gene. The CDR3 length is 14 residues. V lost 1 base and J lost 3; bases outside the gene matches: 2. The CDR3 DNA reads TGCGCCAGCAGCTTGATGGACAGGGGCTACGAGCAGTACTTC. The encoded protein is CASSLMDRGYEQYF.

J is TRBJ2-1 and V is TRBV27, with TRBD1 matching over 7 bases. Trimming cost V 3 bases and J 8 bases; bases outside gene matches: 7. The CDR3 contains 14 residues. The germline V gene has CDR1 MNHEY and CDR2 SMNVEV (reference sequence). The CDR3: CASSFPGGHDEQFF. The CDR3 coding sequence is TGTGCCAGCAGTTTCCCAGGGGGTCATGATGAGCAGTTCTTC.

The gene calls are TRBV12-2 and TRBJ2-3; the table's D call, TRBD2, was not checked against the DNA. TRBV12-2 is flagged as a pseudogene. The CDR3 has 15 amino acids. For the CDR3, the DNA is TGTGCAAGTCGGGGGGGACTAGAGATAACAGATACGCAGTATTTT. Its protein is CASRGGLEITDTQYF.

The chain combines TRBV28 with TRBJ1-1; 7 bases map to TRBD1. The junction had 7 bases not matched to a gene; V was cut back by 5 bases and J by 7 bases. The CDR3 sequence is 13 residues long. Germline CDR1 MDHEN, CDR2 SYDVKM. The CDR3 sequence: CASSLRGTVEAFF. The CDR3 region has the DNA TGTGCCAGCAGTCTTCGCGGGACAGTTGAAGCTTTCTTT. The full variable domain, its missing parts supplied by reference TRBV28 and TRBJ1-1, is DVKVTQSSRYLVKRTGEKVFLECVQDMDHENMFWYRQDPGLGLRLIYFSYDVKMKEKGDIPEGYSVSREKKERFSLILESASTNQTSMYLCASSLRGTVEAFFGQGTRLTVV.

The chain uses TRBV19 and TRBJ1-1, with TRBD1 as a possible D gene (5 bases). V lost 4 bases to trimming and J lost 4 bases, with 19 bases between them. This CDR3 has 16 residues. Germline-derived CDR1 and CDR2 are LNHDA and SQIVND (reference sequence). The CDR3 region is CASSSSGFIGRTEAFF. CDR3 DNA: TGTGCCAGTAGTAGTTCAGGGTTTATTGGGCGCACTGAAGCTTTCTTT.

This chain joins TRBV6-2 or TRBV6-3 and TRBJ1-2, with D perhaps TRBD1 (6 bases). The CDR3 spans 12 residues. CDR1 and CDR2 from the germline V gene are MNHEY and SVGEGT. V was clipped by 4 bases and J by 8 bases, with 11 bases between them. CDR3 in amino acids: CASSLQGDGYTF. In DNA, the CDR3 is TGTGCCAGCAGTTTACAGGGTGACGGCTACACCTTC.

This clone was seen a few times. V and J are TRBV19 and TRBJ1-3, with 7 bases that match TRBD1. With 5 bases clipped from V and 0 bases from J, the junction kept 7 bases outside the gene matches. Germline V gene lookup returns CDR1 LNHDA and CDR2 SQIVND (reference sequence). The CDR3 is made up of 16 amino acids. This CDR3 reads CASSAPHRGSGNTIYF. In DNA, the CDR3 is TGTGCCAGTAGTGCGCCTCACAGGGGCTCTGGAAACACCATATATTTT.

The CDR3 loop reads CASSLAQGSNQPQHF. For the CDR3, the DNA is TGTGCCAGCAGCTTGGCCCAGGGGAGCAATCAGCCCCAGCATTTT. The J gene is TRBJ1-5, the V gene TRBV5-6; D is possibly TRBD1 (6 bases). CDR3 length: 15 amino acids. Germline lookup yields CDR1 SGHDT and CDR2 YYEEEE. The V gene lost 0 bases and the J gene lost 1 base, with 8 bases spanning the gap.

Notes on this clone: The same CDR3 arises from other DNA sequences in this sample as well. This chain uses TRBV30 with TRBJ1-5; no clear D gene. Germline values: CDR1 GTSNPN, CDR2 SVGIG (reference sequence). This CDR3 comprises 14 residues. V lost 1 base, J lost 7 bases, and 14 bases lay in between. The CDR3 loop is CAWSAMTAGQPQHF. CDR3 sequence (DNA): TGTGCCTGGAGTGCTATGACCGCCGGGCAGCCCCAGCATTTT.

This sequence joins TRBV19 and TRBJ2-7; 11 bases fit TRBD2. Germline V gene data show CDR1 as LNHDA and CDR2 as SQIVND (reference sequence). J was trimmed by 5 bases and V by 6 bases; bases with no gene match: 6. This CDR3 is 14 amino acids long. CDR3 coding DNA: TGTGCCAGTAGCTTAGGACTAGCGGGCCACGAGCAGTACTTC. Translated, it gives CASSLGLAGHEQYF. Looking up the rest from reference TRBV19 and TRBJ2-7 gives the full variable domain: DGGITQSPKYLFRKEGQNVTLSCEQNLNHDAMYWYRQDPGQGLRLIYYSQIVNDFQKGDIAEGYSVSREKKESFPLTVTSAQKNPTAFYLCASSLGLAGHEQYFGPGTRLTVT.

The CDR3 region is CASSLALLNSPLHF. CDR3 nucleotides: TGCGCCAGCAGCTTGGCCTTGCTTAATTCACCCCTCCACTTT. This sequence joins TRBV5-1 and TRBJ1-6; unclear D gene. The CDR3 length is 14 residues. Germline CDR1 is SGHRS and CDR2 is YFSETQ. The germline V and J ends were trimmed by 0 bases and 6 bases, with 7 bases remaining between them.

V is TRBV5-4 and J is TRBJ2-5, with 12 bases identical to TRBD2. Germline loops: CDR1 SGHNT, CDR2 YYREEE (reference sequence). This CDR3 comprises 14 residues. The trim removed 0 bases at V and 10 bases at J, leaving 4 bases unmatched. The CDR3 nucleotides are TGTGCCAGCAGCTTGGCTAGCGGGGGGGCGGGCCAGTACTTC. It codes for CASSLASGGAGQYF.